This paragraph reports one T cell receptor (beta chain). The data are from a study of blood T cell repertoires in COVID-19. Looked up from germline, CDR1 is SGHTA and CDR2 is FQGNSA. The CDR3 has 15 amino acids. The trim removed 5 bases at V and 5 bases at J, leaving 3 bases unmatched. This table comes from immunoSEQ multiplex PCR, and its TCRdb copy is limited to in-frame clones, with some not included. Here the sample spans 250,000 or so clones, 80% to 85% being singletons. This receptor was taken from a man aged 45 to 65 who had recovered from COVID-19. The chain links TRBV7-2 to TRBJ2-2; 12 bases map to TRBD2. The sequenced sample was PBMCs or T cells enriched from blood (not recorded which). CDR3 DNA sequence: TGTGCCAGCAGCAAAGGACTAGCGGGGACCGGGGAGCTGTTTTTT. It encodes CASSKGLAGTGELFF.